Listed below are T cell receptor beta chains from one sample, sequenced in a study of blood T cell repertoires in COVID-19. Profiling relied on immunoSEQ multiplex PCR, and the TCRdb table lists in-frame clones only, not all of them. The data contain about 70,000 clones, about 82% of them singletons. Sequenced: peripheral blood. Receptor source: a woman aged 55-75 years with acute or convalescent COVID-19. Each CDR3 is given with its conserved first and last residue.

v_call	j_call	cdr3_aa
TRBV6-6	TRBJ2-7	CASSRQDTYEQYF
TRBV30	TRBJ1-2	CAWSEQTGYGYTF
TRBV18	TRBJ2-3	CASSPRVADTDTQYF
TRBV29-1	TRBJ1-5	CSATVDRGPKSNQPQHF
TRBV7-9	TRBJ1-3	CASRYLRDTKTGNTIYF
TRBV27	TRBJ2-1	CASSSEPGLARAVQFF
TRBV9	TRBJ2-4	CASSDPTSGVVSIQYF
TRBV4-2	TRBJ1-3	CASSQDTDGNSGNTIYF
TRBV10-3	TRBJ1-5	CAISESGGSNQPQHF
TRBV7-9	TRBJ2-1	CASSSGLAEYNEQFF
TRBV19	TRBJ1-1	CASTLDPTGTGLNTEAFF
TRBV7-9	TRBJ1-1	CASSARRGRNTEAFF
TRBV24-1	TRBJ2-1	CATSDLPGSNEQFF
TRBV5-1	TRBJ2-3	CASSLGASTDTQYF
TRBV7-2	TRBJ1-4	CASSLDGGENEKLFF
TRBV7-8	TRBJ2-7	CASSLGLAVSSYEQYF
TRBV20-1	TRBJ2-5	CSVKQETQYF
TRBV6-1	TRBJ1-4	CASSENRQGSWVKLFF
TRBV28	TRBJ1-5	CASSRDSNQPQHF
TRBV19	TRBJ2-3	CASSPWTSGGAGSTDTQYF
TRBV11-3	TRBJ2-1	CASSPRTGRKGYNEQFF
TRBV9	TRBJ2-6	CASSVVEGSGANVLTF
TRBV15	TRBJ2-7	CATSSGQVSYEQYF
TRBV7-6	TRBJ2-3	CASSLGETSDTQYF
TRBV5-5	TRBJ1-3	CASSLGTAGNTIYF
TRBV7-6	TRBJ2-1	CASRNPPGLAGAGEQFF
TRBV28	TRBJ1-4	CASSNQGGVGGDEKLFF
TRBV30	TRBJ1-2	CAWSFDGRNYGYTF
TRBV6-4	TRBJ1-1	CASSRTGNTEAFF
TRBV6-5	TRBJ1-6	CASSQDFHNSPLHF
TRBV7-9	TRBJ2-3	CASSSRLSTDTQYF
TRBV2	TRBJ1-1	CATTLEQASPEAFF
TRBV19	TRBJ1-5	CASMRQGAVGNQPQHF
TRBV3-1/TRBV3-2	TRBJ1-1	CAIWGGAGTEAFF
TRBV6-2/TRBV6-3	TRBJ1-1	CASSLNDRGVNTEAFF
TRBV5-5	TRBJ1-1	CASSLAGGHTEAFF
TRBV7-2	TRBJ1-2	CASSPYQGGRGYTF
TRBV6-4	TRBJ1-5	CASSDSGTGGRQPQHF
TRBV7-9	TRBJ2-7	CASSVEPGGMSYEQYF
TRBV19	TRBJ2-1	CASRGLETYNEQFF
TRBV2	TRBJ2-1	CASSERRGGRATNEQFF
TRBV12-5	TRBJ1-2	CASGLGTGQTGYTF